Listed below are T cell receptor beta chains from one sample, sequenced in a study of T cells in Graves' hyperthyroidism and ophthalmopathy. TCRdb re-analysed the multiplex PCR reads in MiXCR, keeping a single row per CDR3 protein. The sample has 600,000 or so distinct CDR3 sequences; around 15% are singletons. Sequencing was carried out using blood. Receptors were obtained from a woman aged 30 to 39 with Graves' hyperthyroidism. Both conserved end residues are part of each CDR3.

v_gene,CDR3aa
TRBV12-3/TRBV12-4,CASTSGVYEQYF
TRBV5-1,CASSRFGTGGNEQFF
TRBV28,CASSPQRTGELFF
TRBV6-1,CASTLGTGKPEAFF
TRBV5-1,CASSLEGQPQADTQYF
TRBV28,CASSSPTSVGETQYF
TRBV3-1,CASRAGSTDTQYF
TRBV4-1,CASSRGRTSGGDEQFF
TRBV7-9,CASSLLGASSYEQYF
TRBV3-1,CASSQGVADNEQFF
TRBV7-2,CASSYDSGTTVAGYTF
TRBV20-1,CSARIGTLRVGELFF
TRBV3-1,CASSQDLEADSYNEQFF
TRBV27,CASSRSAAQFF
TRBV6-6,CASSYLTLSTDTQYF
TRBV7-2,CASSFQSTSYNEQFF
TRBV20-1,CSALFTSGVYNEQFF
TRBV7-2,CASSVTYRVNTEAFF
TRBV5-1,CASSAYGAGALDNEQFF
TRBV2,CASSGQAITADTQYF
TRBV27,CASSQDPNPYNEQFF
TRBV25-1,CASSDVGGILYTF
TRBV12-3/TRBV12-4,CASIGTDQTNTGELFF
TRBV2,CASSSGRTRSYEQYF
TRBV4-1,CASSHGTGAPETQYF
TRBV19,CASSIGGPGNEQFF
TRBV28,CASSLWGRGQFF
TRBV12-3/TRBV12-4,CASRRASSGNTIYF
TRBV18,CASSPRDNFYEQYF
TRBV28,CASSLFGGQYNEQFF
TRBV14,CASSQGGIEQYF
TRBV10-3,CAITRQEGETQYF
TRBV6-1,CASSTYRGRAYNEQFF
TRBV20-1,CSAKEDTQYF
TRBV5-6,CASSSMTGLNTGAFF
TRBV24-1,CATSTGVNTGELFF
TRBV20-1,CSARAARQVSNQPQHF
TRBV19,CASSRLATSYEQYF
TRBV2,CASKTGGRDEQFF
TRBV15,CATSRDQGSANEQFF
TRBV6-1,CASSHFPGQGLHGYTF
TRBV5-1,CASSQWVNTGELFF
TRBV28,CASRTIYGYTF
TRBV19,CASKDGNQPQHF
TRBV5-1,CASSLRGQDTEAFF
TRBV5-1,CASSEGLAGANWNEQYF
TRBV12-3/TRBV12-4,CASSDDRVNEQFF
TRBV7-3,CASSQIQEHSPLHF
TRBV28,CASSLSEQPQHF
TRBV7-2,CASSEGTAEQYF
TRBV15,CATSREARGQAYEQYF
TRBV28,CASSPGRNTIYF
TRBV27,CASSPRTGLEYGYTF
TRBV30,CAWSVSAGWGQPQHF